Below, 10 T cell receptor beta chains from the same sample are listed, as sequenced in a study of blood T cell repertoires in COVID-19. The method was immunoSEQ multiplex PCR; TCRdb's version includes in-frame clones alone and lacks a portion of them. The sample lists around 260,000 clones, roughly 85% occurring once. Sequenced input: peripheral blood. All receptors derive from a woman aged 25-40 years with active or convalescent COVID-19.

The V and J genes are TRBV30 and TRBJ2-5; TRBD1 might be the D (6 bases). This CDR3 has 14 amino acids. Per the germline V gene, CDR1 is GTSNPN and CDR2 is SVGIG (reference sequence). Trimming left V 2 bases short and J 0 bases short, with 10 bases between. The CDR3 region has the DNA TGTGCCTGGAGTCAGGGGCAGTACCAAGAGACCCAGTACTTC. It is translated as CAWSQGQYQETQYF.

This chain's CDR3 is CASSPRQGANGYTF. The CDR3 DNA reads TGTGCCAGCAGCCCACGACAGGGGGCAAATGGCTACACCTTC. This rearrangement joins TRBV5-5 to TRBJ1-2; 10 nucleotides agree with TRBD1. This CDR3 is built from 14 residues. V was pared by 4 bases and J by 6 bases, with 6 bases of the junction left unmatched. Germline assignment: CDR1 SGHKS and CDR2 YYEKEE (reference sequence).

The rearrangement joins TRBV9 to TRBJ2-5; TRBD2 agrees at 11 bases. CDR3 size: 17 residues. Per germline, CDR1 SGDLS and CDR2 YYNGEE. Trimming removed 0 bases from V and 2 bases from J; junction bases left unmatched: 6. CDR3 amino acids: CASSVDDSGGVQETQYF. CDR3 in DNA: TGTGCCAGCAGCGTAGATGATAGCGGGGGGGTACAAGAGACCCAGTACTTC.

The rearrangement links TRBV5-6 to TRBJ1-6; unclear D gene. In germline, CDR1 is SGHDT, CDR2 YYEEEE. The CDR3 spans 15 residues. Trimming removed 0 bases at V and 7 bases at J, with 11 bases between. The CDR3 spells CASSLVTALNSPLHF. The DNA of the CDR3 is TGTGCCAGCAGCTTGGTGACTGCCCTCAATTCACCCCTCCACTTT.

On this clone itself: The same CDR3 can be traced to other DNA sequences in this sample. The genes are TRBV20-1 and TRBJ2-5; the D gene is possibly TRBD2 (6 bases). Germline V gene sequence: CDR1 DFQATT, CDR2 SNEGSKA (reference sequence). The CDR3 runs 10 residues. V dropped 6 bases and J dropped 5 bases, with 7 bases sitting between them. CDR3 coding DNA: TGCAGTGCGGGGAGGGAGACCCAGTACTTC. Translated, it gives CSAGRETQYF.

The chain joins TRBV27 to TRBJ2-5; 7 positions match TRBD1. The CDR3 is made up of 15 amino acids. Germline trimming cut 3 bases from V and 5 bases from J; bases unmatched to any gene: 9. Germline values: CDR1 MNHEY, CDR2 SMNVEV (reference sequence). CDR3 coding DNA: TGTGCCAGCAGTTTGAGATCAGGGGGTAGGGAGACCCAGTACTTC. Its protein is CASSLRSGGRETQYF.

A single count supports this clone. This sequence joins TRBV6-6 and TRBJ2-7; the match to TRBD2 covers 9 bases. The CDR3 spans 16 residues. Trimming at V came to 3 bases and at J to 5 bases, leaving 11 bases not matched to a gene. Germline values: CDR1 MNHNY, CDR2 SVGAGI (reference sequence). The CDR3 protein is CASSYPFSGGLNEQYF. Written as DNA, the CDR3 is TGTGCCAGCAGTTATCCTTTCAGCGGGGGGCTGAACGAGCAGTACTTC.

The rearrangement joins TRBV19 to TRBJ1-5, with D possibly TRBD1 on 6 matching bases. Trimming took off 2 bases at V and 0 bases at J, with 11 bases between the two ends. The CDR3 length is 16 residues. CDR1 and CDR2 from the germline V gene are LNHDA and SQIVND (reference sequence). In DNA form, the CDR3 reads TGTGCCAGTAGTATACCATACAGGGTTAGCAATCAGCCCCAGCATTTT. This gives the protein CASSIPYRVSNQPQHF.

V and J are TRBV6-2 or TRBV6-3 and TRBJ1-1, with TRBD1 identical over 8 bases. The germline V gene encodes CDR1 MNHEY and CDR2 SVGEGT. Unmatched junction bases numbered 22, after V lost 4 bases and J lost 3 bases. The CDR3 is made up of 20 amino acids. The CDR3 sequence: CASSSHRIRTGSFWDTEAFF. DNA for the CDR3: TGTGCCAGCAGTTCTCACCGAATAAGGACAGGGTCTTTTTGGGACACTGAAGCTTTCTTT.

This chain links TRBV7-2 with TRBJ2-3, with D possibly being TRBD2 (6 bases). The CDR3 runs 14 residues. V lost 7 bases and J lost 3, with 14 bases in between. The germline gives CDR1 SGHTA, CDR2 FQGNSA. CDR3 DNA: TGTGCCAGCACGGCAATGGGGGGAACAGATACGCAGTATTTT. Its protein product is CASTAMGGTDTQYF. The full variable domain, with the rest looked up from reference TRBV7-2 and TRBJ2-3, is GAGVSQSPSNKVTEKGKDVELRCDPISGHTALYWYRQSLGQGLEFLIYFQGNSAPDKSGLPSDRFSAERTGGSVSTLTIQRTQQEDSAVYLCASTAMGGTDTQYFGPGTRLTVL.